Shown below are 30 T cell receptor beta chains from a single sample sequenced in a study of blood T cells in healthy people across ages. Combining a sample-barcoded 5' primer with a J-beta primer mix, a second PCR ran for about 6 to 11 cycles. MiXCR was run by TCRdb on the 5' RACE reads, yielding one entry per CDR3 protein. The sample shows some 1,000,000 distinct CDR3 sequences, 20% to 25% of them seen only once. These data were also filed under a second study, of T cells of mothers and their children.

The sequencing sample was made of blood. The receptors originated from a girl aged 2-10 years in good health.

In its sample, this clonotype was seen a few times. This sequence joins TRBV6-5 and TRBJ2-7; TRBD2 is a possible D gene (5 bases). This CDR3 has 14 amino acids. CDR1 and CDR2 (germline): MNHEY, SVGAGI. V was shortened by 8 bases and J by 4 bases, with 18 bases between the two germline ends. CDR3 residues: CASHGTWSGYEQYF. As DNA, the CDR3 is TGTGCCAGCCACGGCACGTGGTCGGGGTACGAGCAGTACTTC.

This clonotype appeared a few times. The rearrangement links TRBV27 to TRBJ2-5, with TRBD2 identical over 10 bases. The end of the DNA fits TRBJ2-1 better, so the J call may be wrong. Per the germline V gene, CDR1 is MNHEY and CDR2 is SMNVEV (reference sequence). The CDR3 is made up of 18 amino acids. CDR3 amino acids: CASTLLAGGINSYNEQFF. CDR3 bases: TGTGCCAGCACTTTGTTAGCGGGAGGAATCAACTCCTACAATGAGCAGTTCTTC.

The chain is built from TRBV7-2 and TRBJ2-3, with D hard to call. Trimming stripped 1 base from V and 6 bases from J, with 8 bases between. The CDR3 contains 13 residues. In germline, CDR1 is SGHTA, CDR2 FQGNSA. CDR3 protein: CASSLVSVDTQYF. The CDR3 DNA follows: TGTGCCAGCAGCTTAGTCAGTGTCGATACGCAGTATTTT.

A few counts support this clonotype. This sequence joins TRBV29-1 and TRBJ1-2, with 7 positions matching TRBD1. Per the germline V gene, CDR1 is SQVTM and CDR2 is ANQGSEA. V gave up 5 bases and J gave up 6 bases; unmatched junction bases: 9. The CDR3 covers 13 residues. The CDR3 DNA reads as TGCAGCGTTAACCCCGGGACAGATGATGGCTACACCTTC. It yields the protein CSVNPGTDDGYTF.

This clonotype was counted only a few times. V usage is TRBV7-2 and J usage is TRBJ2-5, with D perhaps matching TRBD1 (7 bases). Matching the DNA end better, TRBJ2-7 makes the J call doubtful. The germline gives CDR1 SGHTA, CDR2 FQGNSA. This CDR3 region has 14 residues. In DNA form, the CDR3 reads TGTGCCAGCAGCTTAGGGGCCAGGGGGGACGAGCAGTACTTC. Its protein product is CASSLGARGDEQYF.

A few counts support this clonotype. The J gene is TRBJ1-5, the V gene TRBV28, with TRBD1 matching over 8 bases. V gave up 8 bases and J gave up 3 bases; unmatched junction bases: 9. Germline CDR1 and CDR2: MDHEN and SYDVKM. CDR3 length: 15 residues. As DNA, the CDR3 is TGTGCCAGCGAGACAGGGGAGGTGATCAATCAGCCCCAGCATTTT. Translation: CASETGEVINQPQHF.

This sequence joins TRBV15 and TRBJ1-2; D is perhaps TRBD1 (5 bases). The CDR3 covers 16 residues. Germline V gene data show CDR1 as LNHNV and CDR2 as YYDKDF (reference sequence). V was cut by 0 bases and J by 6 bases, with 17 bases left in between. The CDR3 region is CATSRDPGPSEDGYTF. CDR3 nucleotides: TGTGCCACCAGCAGAGATCCGGGACCGTCGGAGGATGGCTACACCTTC.

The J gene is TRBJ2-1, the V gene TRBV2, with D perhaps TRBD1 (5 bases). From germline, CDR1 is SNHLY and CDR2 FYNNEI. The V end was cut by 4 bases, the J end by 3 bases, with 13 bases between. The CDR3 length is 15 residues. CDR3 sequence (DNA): TGTGCCAGCAGTGTCGACAGCTCCCTCTACAATGAGCAGTTCTTC. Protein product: CASSVDSSLYNEQFF.

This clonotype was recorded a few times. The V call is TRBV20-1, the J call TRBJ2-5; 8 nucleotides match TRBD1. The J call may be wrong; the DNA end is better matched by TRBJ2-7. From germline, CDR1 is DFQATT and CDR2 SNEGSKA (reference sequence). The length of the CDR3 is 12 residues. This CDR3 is CSASGTGDEQYF. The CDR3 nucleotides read TGCAGTGCTTCCGGGACAGGAGACGAGCAGTACTTC.

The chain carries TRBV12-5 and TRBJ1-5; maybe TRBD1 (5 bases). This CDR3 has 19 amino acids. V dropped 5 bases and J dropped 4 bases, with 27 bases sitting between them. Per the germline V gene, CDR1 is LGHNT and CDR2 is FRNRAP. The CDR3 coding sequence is TGTGCTAGTGGTCTGGCCCGGAAGGACTGGGGCTCTGGGAATCAGCCCCAGCATTTT. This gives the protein CASGLARKDWGSGNQPQHF.

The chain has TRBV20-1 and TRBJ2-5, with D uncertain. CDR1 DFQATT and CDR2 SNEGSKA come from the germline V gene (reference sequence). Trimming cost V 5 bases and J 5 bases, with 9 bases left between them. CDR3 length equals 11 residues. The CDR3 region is CSAGSMETQYF. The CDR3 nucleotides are TGCAGTGCTGGTTCAATGGAGACCCAGTACTTC.

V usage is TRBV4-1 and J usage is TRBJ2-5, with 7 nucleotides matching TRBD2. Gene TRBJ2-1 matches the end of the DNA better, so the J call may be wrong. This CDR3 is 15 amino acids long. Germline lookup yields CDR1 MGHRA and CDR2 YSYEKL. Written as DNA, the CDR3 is TGCGCCAGCAGCCTAGGCCCGGGAGGCTACAATGAGCAGTTCTTC. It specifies CASSLGPGGYNEQFF.

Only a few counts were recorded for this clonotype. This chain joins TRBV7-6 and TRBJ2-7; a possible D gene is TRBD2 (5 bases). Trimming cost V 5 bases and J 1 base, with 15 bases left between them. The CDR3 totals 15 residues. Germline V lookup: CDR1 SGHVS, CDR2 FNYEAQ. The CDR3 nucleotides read TGTGCCAGCAGCCCATCACCACGGGGATCCTACGAGCAGTACTTC. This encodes CASSPSPRGSYEQYF. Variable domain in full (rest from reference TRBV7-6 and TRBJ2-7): GAGVSQSPRYKVTKRGQDVALRCDPISGHVSLYWYRQALGQGPEFLTYFNYEAQQDKSGLPNDRFSAERPEGSISTLTIQRTEQRDSAMYRCASSPSPRGSYEQYFGPGTRLTVT.

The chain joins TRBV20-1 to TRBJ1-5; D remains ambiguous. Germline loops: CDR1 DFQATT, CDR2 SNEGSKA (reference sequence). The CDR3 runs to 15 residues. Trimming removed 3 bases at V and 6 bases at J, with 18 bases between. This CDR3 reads CSASLPGRVSQPQHF. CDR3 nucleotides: TGCAGTGCTAGCCTTCCTGGCCGGGTTAGTCAGCCCCAGCATTTT.

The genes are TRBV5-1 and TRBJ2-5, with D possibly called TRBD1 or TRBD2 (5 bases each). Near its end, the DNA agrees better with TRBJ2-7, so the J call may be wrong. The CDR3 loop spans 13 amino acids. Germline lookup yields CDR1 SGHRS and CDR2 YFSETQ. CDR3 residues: CASGGSDPYEQYF. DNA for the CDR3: TGCGCCAGCGGGGGATCGGACCCCTACGAGCAGTACTTC.

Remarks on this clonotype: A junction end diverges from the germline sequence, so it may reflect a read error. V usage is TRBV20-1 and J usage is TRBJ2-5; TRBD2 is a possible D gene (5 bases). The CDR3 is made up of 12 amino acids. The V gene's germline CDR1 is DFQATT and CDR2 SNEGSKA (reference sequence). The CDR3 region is CSARGLRETQYF. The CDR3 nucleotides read TGCAGTGCCCGGGGATTACGAGAGACTCAGTACTTC.

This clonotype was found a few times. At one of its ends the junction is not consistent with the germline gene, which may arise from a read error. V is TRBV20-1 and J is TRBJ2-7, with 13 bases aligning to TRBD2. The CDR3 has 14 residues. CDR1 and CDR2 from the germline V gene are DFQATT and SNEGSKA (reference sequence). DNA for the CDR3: TGCAGTACTAGCGGGGGGGTATACTCCTACGAGCAGTACTTC. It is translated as CSTSGGVYSYEQYF.

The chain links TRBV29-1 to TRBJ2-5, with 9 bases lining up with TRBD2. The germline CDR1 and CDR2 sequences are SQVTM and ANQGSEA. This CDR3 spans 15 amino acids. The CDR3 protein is CSADQWAGGGETQYF. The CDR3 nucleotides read TGCAGTGCTGATCAGTGGGCGGGAGGGGGAGAGACCCAGTACTTC.

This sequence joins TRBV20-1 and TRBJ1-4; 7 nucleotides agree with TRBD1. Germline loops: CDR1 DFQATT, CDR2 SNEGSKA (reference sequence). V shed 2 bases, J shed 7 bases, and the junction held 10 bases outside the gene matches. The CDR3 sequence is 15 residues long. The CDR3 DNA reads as TGCAGTGCTAGACAAACAGACAGGGTGCTTGAAAAACTGTTTTTT. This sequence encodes CSARQTDRVLEKLFF.

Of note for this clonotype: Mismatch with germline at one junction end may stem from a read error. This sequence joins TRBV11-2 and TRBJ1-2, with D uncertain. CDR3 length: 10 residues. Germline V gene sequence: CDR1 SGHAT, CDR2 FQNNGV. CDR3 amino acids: CASSGGSCIF. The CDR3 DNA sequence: TGTGCCAGCAGCGGAGGGTCCTGCATCTTC.

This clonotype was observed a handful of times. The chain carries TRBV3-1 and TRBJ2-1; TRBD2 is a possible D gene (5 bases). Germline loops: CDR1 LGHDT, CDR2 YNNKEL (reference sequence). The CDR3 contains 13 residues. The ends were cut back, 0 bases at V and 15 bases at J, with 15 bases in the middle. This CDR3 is CASSQDWGAYRFF. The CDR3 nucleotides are TGTGCCAGCAGCCAAGATTGGGGAGCTTATCGGTTCTTC.

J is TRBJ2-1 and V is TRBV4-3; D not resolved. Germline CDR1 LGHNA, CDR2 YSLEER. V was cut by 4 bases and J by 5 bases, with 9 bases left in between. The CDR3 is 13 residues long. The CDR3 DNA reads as TGCGCCAGCAGCCGCTCTGCGAACAATGAGCAGTTCTTC. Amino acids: CASSRSANNEQFF.

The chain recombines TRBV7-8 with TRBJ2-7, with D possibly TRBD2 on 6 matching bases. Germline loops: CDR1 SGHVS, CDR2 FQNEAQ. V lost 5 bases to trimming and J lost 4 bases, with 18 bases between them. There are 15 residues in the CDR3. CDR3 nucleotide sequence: TGTGCCAGCAGCCCCCTTGTGGGGGAGGTTTACGAGCAGTACTTC. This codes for CASSPLVGEVYEQYF.

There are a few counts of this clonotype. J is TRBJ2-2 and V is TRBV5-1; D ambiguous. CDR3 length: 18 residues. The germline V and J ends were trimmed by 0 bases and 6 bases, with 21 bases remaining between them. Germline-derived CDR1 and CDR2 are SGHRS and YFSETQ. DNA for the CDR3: TGCGCCAGCAGCTTGGAGTTTTTGGGCGTTTCACCTTCCGGGGAGCTGTTTTTT. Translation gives CASSLEFLGVSPSGELFF.

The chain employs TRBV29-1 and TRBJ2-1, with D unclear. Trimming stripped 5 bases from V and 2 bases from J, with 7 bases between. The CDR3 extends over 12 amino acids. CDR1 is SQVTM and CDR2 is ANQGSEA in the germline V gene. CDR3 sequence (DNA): TGCAGCGTTTCTGCCCCCTACAATGAGCAGTTCTTC. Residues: CSVSAPYNEQFF.

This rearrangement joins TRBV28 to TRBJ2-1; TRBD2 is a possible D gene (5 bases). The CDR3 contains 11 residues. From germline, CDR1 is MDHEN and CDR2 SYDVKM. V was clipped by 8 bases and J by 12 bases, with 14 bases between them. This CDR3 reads CASLAEGGQFF. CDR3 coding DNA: TGTGCCAGCCTCGCGGAAGGAGGGCAGTTCTTC.

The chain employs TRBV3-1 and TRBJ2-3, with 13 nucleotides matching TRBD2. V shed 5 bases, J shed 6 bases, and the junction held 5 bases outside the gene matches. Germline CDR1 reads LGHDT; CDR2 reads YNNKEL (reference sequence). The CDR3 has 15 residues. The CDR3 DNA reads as TGTGCCAGCAGCGTGGGACTAGCGGGAACCGATACGCAGTATTTT. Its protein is CASSVGLAGTDTQYF.

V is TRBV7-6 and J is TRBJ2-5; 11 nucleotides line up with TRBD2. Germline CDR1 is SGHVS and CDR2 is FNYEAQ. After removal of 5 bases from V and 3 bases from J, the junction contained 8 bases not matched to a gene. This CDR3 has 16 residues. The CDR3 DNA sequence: TGTGCCAGCAGCATCACCGGGACTAGCGGAAAAGAGACCCAGTACTTC. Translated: CASSITGTSGKETQYF.

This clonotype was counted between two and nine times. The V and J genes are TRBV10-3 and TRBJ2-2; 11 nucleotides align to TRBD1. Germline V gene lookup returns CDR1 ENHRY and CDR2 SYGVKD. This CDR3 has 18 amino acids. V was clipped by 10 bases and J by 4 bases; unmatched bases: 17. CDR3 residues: CATEPGQGGIQFTGELFF. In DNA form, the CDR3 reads TGTGCCACCGAACCGGGACAGGGGGGCATCCAATTCACCGGGGAGCTGTTTTTT.

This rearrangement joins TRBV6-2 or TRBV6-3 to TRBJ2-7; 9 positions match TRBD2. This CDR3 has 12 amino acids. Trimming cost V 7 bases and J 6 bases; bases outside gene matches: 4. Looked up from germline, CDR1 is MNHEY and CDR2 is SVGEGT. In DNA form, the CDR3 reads TGTGCCAGCAACGGACTAGCGTCCGAGCAGTACTTC. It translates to CASNGLASEQYF.